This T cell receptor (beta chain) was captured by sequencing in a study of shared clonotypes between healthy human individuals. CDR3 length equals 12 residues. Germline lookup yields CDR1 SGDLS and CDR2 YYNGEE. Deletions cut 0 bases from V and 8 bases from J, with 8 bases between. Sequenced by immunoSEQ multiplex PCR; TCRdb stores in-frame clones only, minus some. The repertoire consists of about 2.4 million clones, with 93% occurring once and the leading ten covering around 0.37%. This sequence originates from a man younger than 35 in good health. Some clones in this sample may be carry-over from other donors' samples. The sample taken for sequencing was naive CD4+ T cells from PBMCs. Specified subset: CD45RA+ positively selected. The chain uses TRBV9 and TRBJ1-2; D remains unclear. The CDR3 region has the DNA TGTGCCAGCAGCGTAGAGGCTAGGGGCTACACCTTC. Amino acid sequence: CASSVEARGYTF.